A single sample is the source of the 10 T cell receptor beta chains below, sequenced in a study of cytomegalovirus exposure and HLA in healthy donors. Assay used: immunoSEQ multiplex PCR; TCRdb lists only in-frame clones, some missing. The table lists 150,000 to 160,000 clones, approximately 86% of them singletons, with 2.1% in the top ten. Sample: PBMCs. The receptors originated from a human donor in good health.

The chain links TRBV19 to TRBJ1-5, with 7 positions matching TRBD1. Germline CDR1 is LNHDA and CDR2 is SQIVND (reference sequence). The CDR3 sequence is 16 residues long. The ends lost 9 bases at V and 4 bases at J; junction bases unmatched: 15. DNA of the CDR3: TGTGCCAGGGTCTCGATACAAGGGGGCCCTAATCAGCCCCAGCATTTT. It yields the protein CARVSIQGGPNQPQHF.

The chain combines TRBV18 with TRBJ1-1, with 10 bases fitting TRBD1. The CDR3 runs 14 residues. With V trimmed by 2 bases and J by 13 bases, 10 bases remained unmatched. CDR1 is KGHSH and CDR2 is LQKENI in the germline V gene. For the CDR3, the DNA is TGTGCCAGCTCACCAGCTTGGGACAGGGGCACATTTTTCTTT. Its protein is CASSPAWDRGTFFF. Together with reference TRBV18 and TRBJ1-1, the CDR3 gives the full variable domain: NAGVMQNPRHLVRRRGQEARLRCSPMKGHSHVYWYRQLPEEGLKFMVYLQKENIIDESGMPKERFSAEFPKEGPSILRIQQVVRGDSAAYFCASSPAWDRGTFFFGQGTRLTVV.

The chain recombines TRBV6-1 with TRBJ2-7; weak D call: TRBD2 (6 bases). Germline lookup yields CDR1 MNHNS and CDR2 SASEGT. This CDR3 is 13 amino acids long. Trimming took 6 bases from V and 3 from J, leaving 12 bases between them. The CDR3 spells CASRGGLIYEQYF. CDR3 in DNA: TGTGCCAGCAGAGGCGGACTAATCTACGAGCAGTACTTC.

CDR3 nucleotides: TGCGCCAGCAGCCAATCCCCCGGAGCGGGAGGGCCCCACACCGGGGAGCTGTTTTTT. It specifies CASSQSPGAGGPHTGELFF. This chain links TRBV4-1 with TRBJ2-2; 10 bases match TRBD2. This CDR3 is built from 19 residues. Germline V gene sequence: CDR1 MGHRA, CDR2 YSYEKL. The V gene end was trimmed by 2 bases and the J gene end by 3 bases; junction bases not matched to a gene: 12.

The genes are TRBV9 and TRBJ2-3; TRBD2 matches at 8 bases. The germline CDR1 and CDR2 sequences are SGDLS and YYNGEE. The length of the CDR3 is 15 residues. V lost 4 bases and J lost 5; bases outside the gene matches: 9. CDR3 amino acids: CASSNSGGPEDTQYF. CDR3 DNA sequence: TGTGCCAGCAGCAATTCGGGAGGGCCTGAAGATACGCAGTATTTT.

This chain connects TRBV19 to TRBJ1-2; D gene ambiguous. This CDR3 is 13 amino acids long. Between the trimmed V and J ends, which lost 3 bases and 7 bases, there was a span of 12 bases. Germline V lookup: CDR1 LNHDA, CDR2 SQIVND (reference sequence). In DNA form, the CDR3 reads TGTGCCAGTAGTATGGAGGGTTTTCGTGGCTACACCTTC. Its protein product is CASSMEGFRGYTF.

This chain connects TRBV7-6 to TRBJ2-7, with TRBD1 identical over 7 bases. CDR1 SGHVS and CDR2 FNYEAQ come from the germline V gene. CDR3 length: 15 amino acids. V was pared by 0 bases and J by 7 bases, with 9 bases of the junction left unmatched. This chain's CDR3 is CASSLAGSGRGEQYF. CDR3 DNA sequence: TGTGCCAGCAGCTTAGCTGGAAGCGGCAGGGGGGAGCAGTACTTC.

This clone was counted a single time. V usage is TRBV6-5 and J usage is TRBJ2-1, with 9 bases that match TRBD1. Trimming at V came to 5 bases and at J to 9 bases, leaving 11 bases not matched to a gene. Germline CDR1 reads MNHEY; CDR2 reads SVGAGI. This CDR3 has 15 residues. The CDR3 protein is CASSRSGTGSTEQFF. Here the CDR3 DNA reads TGTGCCAGCAGTCGTTCCGGGACAGGGTCGACTGAGCAGTTCTTC.

J is TRBJ2-5 and V is TRBV4-1; 12 bases match TRBD2. The V gene's germline CDR1 is MGHRA and CDR2 YSYEKL. The CDR3 consists of 16 residues. V dropped 2 bases and J dropped 13; count of bases not matched to a gene: 14. Here the CDR3 reads CASSQLLAGGRGQLYF. In nucleotides, the CDR3 is TGCGCCAGCAGCCAACTCCTAGCGGGGGGGCGCGGGCAACTGTACTTC.

The chain is built from TRBV19 and TRBJ2-3; possibly TRBD2 for D (5 bases). V was trimmed by 6 bases and J by 2 bases, leaving 12 bases between them. This CDR3 has 14 amino acids. The germline V gene encodes CDR1 LNHDA and CDR2 SQIVND (reference sequence). The CDR3 is CASRPSGYTDTQYF. The CDR3 coding sequence is TGTGCCAGTAGACCCTCGGGGTACACAGATACGCAGTATTTT.